This T cell receptor beta chain came from a study of blood T cell repertoires in COVID-19. The CDR3 length is 14 residues. The V gene's germline CDR1 is SGHNT and CDR2 YYREEE (reference sequence). The V and J ends lost 3 bases and 3 bases respectively, with 11 bases between them. In the original processing: It was from reference gene primer amplification that nucleated cell counts were estimated. The table came from immunoSEQ multiplex PCR; TCRdb's copy has only in-frame clones and leaves some out. Clonal size and the V and J genes are those of that table, whereas D and trimming came from the DNA. This sample has under 85,000 clones, with about four fifths found just once.

The sequence was obtained from a human donor in a cohort sampled during active COVID-19. The chain combines TRBV5-4 with TRBJ2-3, with D possibly matching TRBD2 (6 bases). The sequenced material came from peripheral blood. CDR3 sequence reads: CASSSRGTTDTQYF. The CDR3 DNA is TGTGCCAGCAGCTCCCGGGGGACGACAGATACGCAGTATTTT.